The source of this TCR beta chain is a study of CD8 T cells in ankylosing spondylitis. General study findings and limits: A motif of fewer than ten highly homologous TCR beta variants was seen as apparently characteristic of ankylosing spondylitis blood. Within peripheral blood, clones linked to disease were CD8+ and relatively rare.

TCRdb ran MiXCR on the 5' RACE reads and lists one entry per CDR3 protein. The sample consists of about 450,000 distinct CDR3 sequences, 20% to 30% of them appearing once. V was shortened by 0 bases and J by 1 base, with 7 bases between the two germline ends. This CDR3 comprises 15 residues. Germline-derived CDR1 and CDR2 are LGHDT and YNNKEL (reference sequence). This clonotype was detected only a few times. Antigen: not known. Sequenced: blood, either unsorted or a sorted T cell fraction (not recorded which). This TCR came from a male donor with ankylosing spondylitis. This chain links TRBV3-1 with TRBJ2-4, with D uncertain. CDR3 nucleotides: TGTGCCAGCAGCCAAGATCCGGTGGCCAAAAACATTCAGTACTTC. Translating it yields CASSQDPVAKNIQYF.